This T cell receptor beta chain was identified during a study of cytomegalovirus exposure and HLA in healthy donors. Notes on the study in general: A later analysis showed TCR association rates differing by HLA locus, peaking at DRB1 and lowest at HLA-C. In a later analysis, HLA-associated beta chains showed higher expansion and lower generation probabilities than comparable chains. A later analysis reportedly found that, within productive TCRs, an Asian-associated ancestry cluster had fewer N-insertions than the mean observed across the approximately 700 donors.

With 4 bases removed from V and 11 bases from J, the gap between germline ends came to 17 bases. The CDR3 totals 12 residues. Germline V lookup: CDR1 GTSNPN, CDR2 SVGIG (reference sequence). Note on this clone: Its antigen is unknown.

Both 60 Vbeta primers and 13 Jbeta primers went into the PCR. Sequencing was performed with immunoSEQ multiplex PCR; in TCRdb, only in-frame clones are kept and a portion is missing. The profile covers roughly 120,000 clones, with approximately 83% appearing a single time and about 1.7% taken by the ten largest. At the time of sampling, donors were nominally healthy, though unrecorded immune exposures were likely. V and J are TRBV30 and TRBJ1-1; D might be TRBD1 (6 bases). Sample: PBMCs. The receptor comes from a middle-aged man in good health and CMV-seronegative. CDR3 nucleotides: TGTGCCTGGATCAGGGGACGTTGGGCCGCTTTCTTT. As protein: CAWIRGRWAAFF.